This is a list of T cell receptor beta chains from one sample in a study of T cell responses to AZD1222 COVID-19 vaccine. Measured with immunoSEQ multiplex PCR; TCRdb has only the in-frame clones, and not every one. The data show 240,000 or so clones, 93% seen once. This material consisted of peripheral blood, taken on day 0 of AZD1222 vaccination. The receptors originated from an adult in good health. CDR3s leave out the opening cysteine and the closing phenylalanine or tryptophan. The order of the fields is V gene, D gene, clone size, CDR3 protein. A D gene is named only where the DNA matches it firmly. Where a row states a size, it is once, few, many or the class of an expanded clone; other rows omit it.

V gene: TRBV2; D gene: -; clone size: -; CDR3 protein: ASSSRVPGGELF
V gene: TRBV5-4; D gene: -; clone size: -; CDR3 protein: ASSPSGGFTGELF
V gene: TRBV12-3/TRBV12-4; D gene: TRBD1; clone size: -; CDR3 protein: ASSSPGGGYT
V gene: TRBV10-3; D gene: TRBD1; clone size: once; CDR3 protein: AISGRDRADTIY
V gene: TRBV25-1; D gene: TRBD2; clone size: -; CDR3 protein: ASSDPTGGGDTQY
V gene: TRBV9; D gene: -; clone size: -; CDR3 protein: ASSPQGETTEAF
V gene: TRBV7-8; D gene: TRBD2; clone size: -; CDR3 protein: ASSAKLAGAGPSTDTQY
V gene: TRBV7-3; D gene: TRBD1; clone size: -; CDR3 protein: ASSATGADTEAF
V gene: TRBV20-1; D gene: -; clone size: -; CDR3 protein: SARAVYGYT
V gene: TRBV19; D gene: -; clone size: -; CDR3 protein: ASSRDGSYGYT
V gene: TRBV2; D gene: -; clone size: -; CDR3 protein: ASSDQGIGYEQY
V gene: TRBV6-2/TRBV6-3; D gene: -; clone size: -; CDR3 protein: ASSYRGLGEQF
V gene: TRBV5-1; D gene: -; clone size: -; CDR3 protein: ASSPQASWDGYT
V gene: TRBV5-4; D gene: -; clone size: -; CDR3 protein: ASIPERGAYGYT
V gene: TRBV12-3/TRBV12-4; D gene: -; clone size: -; CDR3 protein: ASSLGSNTEAF
V gene: TRBV27; D gene: -; clone size: -; CDR3 protein: ASSQTRWGDQPQH
V gene: TRBV5-5; D gene: -; clone size: -; CDR3 protein: ASSLAAREIHY
V gene: TRBV7-2; D gene: -; clone size: -; CDR3 protein: ASSLGPDTQY
V gene: TRBV3-1/TRBV3-2; D gene: TRBD1; clone size: -; CDR3 protein: ASSQLGRTGNSPLH
V gene: TRBV20-1; D gene: TRBD1; clone size: -; CDR3 protein: SASEGTGTYEQY
V gene: TRBV11-2; D gene: -; clone size: -; CDR3 protein: ASSPEGGEQF
V gene: TRBV28; D gene: -; clone size: -; CDR3 protein: ASSPPGGVYGYT
V gene: TRBV27; D gene: -; clone size: once; CDR3 protein: ASSGRGGYT
V gene: TRBV19; D gene: -; clone size: -; CDR3 protein: ASTPGGAYSNQPQH
V gene: TRBV19; D gene: TRBD1; clone size: -; CDR3 protein: ASGTGWDTIY
V gene: TRBV18; D gene: TRBD1; clone size: -; CDR3 protein: ASSPQSGTVYGYT
V gene: TRBV9; D gene: TRBD2; clone size: -; CDR3 protein: ASSLGVGGGKETQY
V gene: TRBV7-3; D gene: -; clone size: -; CDR3 protein: ASSLRSSLRAREQF
V gene: TRBV7-9; D gene: -; clone size: -; CDR3 protein: ASSPGYEQY
V gene: TRBV5-1; D gene: -; clone size: -; CDR3 protein: ASSPGGLGEQY
V gene: TRBV19; D gene: TRBD1; clone size: -; CDR3 protein: ASRRGDRENSPLH
V gene: TRBV18; D gene: -; clone size: -; CDR3 protein: ASSPSIQGGEAF
V gene: TRBV27; D gene: -; clone size: -; CDR3 protein: ASSFTGTLNTEAF
V gene: TRBV15; D gene: TRBD2; clone size: -; CDR3 protein: ATSRDLAGGPEYTQY
V gene: TRBV15; D gene: -; clone size: -; CDR3 protein: ATSRGGLEAF
V gene: TRBV6-5; D gene: TRBD1; clone size: once; CDR3 protein: ASRLTGDRETQY
V gene: TRBV5-1; D gene: TRBD1; clone size: once; CDR3 protein: ASSYGQGPDTQY
V gene: TRBV19; D gene: -; clone size: -; CDR3 protein: ASSKWREGYT
V gene: TRBV18; D gene: -; clone size: -; CDR3 protein: ASSPQAGSYEQY
V gene: TRBV5-4; D gene: -; clone size: once; CDR3 protein: ASSTDPSSYNEQF
V gene: TRBV28; D gene: -; clone size: -; CDR3 protein: ASSSGQPNTEAF
V gene: TRBV5-4; D gene: TRBD1; clone size: -; CDR3 protein: ASSLEGAPKNIQY
V gene: TRBV5-1; D gene: -; clone size: few; CDR3 protein: ASSPGGTDTQY
V gene: TRBV5-6; D gene: -; clone size: -; CDR3 protein: ASNTGTQPQH
V gene: TRBV29-1; D gene: -; clone size: -; CDR3 protein: SVGLRTEAF
V gene: TRBV9; D gene: -; clone size: -; CDR3 protein: ASSVGAARGTENSPLH
V gene: TRBV29-1; D gene: -; clone size: -; CDR3 protein: SAYSASGGPQH
V gene: TRBV4-1; D gene: -; clone size: once; CDR3 protein: ASSQPEGNEQF
V gene: TRBV18; D gene: TRBD1; clone size: once; CDR3 protein: ASSPPRTGGYEQY
V gene: TRBV2; D gene: TRBD2; clone size: -; CDR3 protein: ASTEGIAGGPGELF
V gene: TRBV10-3; D gene: -; clone size: -; CDR3 protein: AISDPGREGQPQH
V gene: TRBV6-4; D gene: -; clone size: -; CDR3 protein: ASSDSGRKSSYNSPLH
V gene: TRBV5-1; D gene: -; clone size: -; CDR3 protein: ASSASVSIMNTEAF
V gene: TRBV11-2; D gene: TRBD1; clone size: -; CDR3 protein: ASSQGGGFRGNQPQH
V gene: TRBV5-1; D gene: -; clone size: -; CDR3 protein: ASSLGQTGELF
V gene: TRBV6-6; D gene: -; clone size: -; CDR3 protein: ASRFPTEMNTEAF